This paragraph reports one T cell receptor (beta chain). The record originates from a study of CD8 T cells in Susac syndrome. The healthy controls were matched to patients by age and sex. TEMRA cells were enriched by FACS, while CD8+ and CD4+ T cells were obtained through a negative isolation that was performed magnetically. Random hexamers served to reverse transcribe about 0.5 to 1 ug RNA. TCRdb itself ran the immunoSEQ multiplex PCR reads through MiXCR, one entry per CDR3 protein. The sample has roughly 180,000 distinct CDR3 sequences, approximately 95% seen once. The CDR3 length is 13 residues. Trimming took 6 bases from V and 8 from J, leaving 14 bases between them.

This sequence joins TRBV12-3 or TRBV12-4 and TRBJ2-1; possible D gene TRBD2, 6 bases. The sequence derives from a human donor in good health. The material sequenced was CD4+ T cells from PBMCs. DNA for the CDR3: TGTGCCAGCAGCCCTAGGAGGGACCATGAGCAGTTCTTC. Translating gives CASSPRRDHEQFF.